The source of this T cell receptor (beta chain) is a study of blood T cell repertoires in COVID-19. Germline-derived CDR1 and CDR2 are SGHTA and FQGNSA. Trimming removed 3 bases at V and 9 bases at J, with 15 bases between. The CDR3 extends over 14 amino acids. Some clones are missing from TCRdb's copy, which holds only in-frame ones; the method was immunoSEQ multiplex PCR. Among some 400,000 clones listed, roughly nine tenths were seen once. The rearrangement joins TRBV7-2 to TRBJ2-1, with a weak D call TRBD2 (8 bases). This clonotype was obtained from a middle-aged woman who had been exposed to COVID-19. Sequenced material: PBMCs or T cells enriched from blood (not recorded which). CDR3 bases: TGTGCCAGCAGCTTCGGACTAGCAGGGGGTGAGCAGTTCTTC. As protein: CASSFGLAGGEQFF.